This entry lists 10 T cell receptor beta chains sequenced from one sample in a study of blood T cell repertoires in COVID-19. Clones were sequenced by immunoSEQ multiplex PCR, and TCRdb holds only the in-frame ones, with some missing. The table lists more than 350,000 clones, approximately 90% of them singletons. The sequenced sample was PBMCs or T cells enriched from blood (not recorded which). The receptor set was obtained from a woman under 30 who had been exposed to COVID-19.

The chain employs TRBV2 and TRBJ1-2; maybe TRBD1 (5 bases). Germline CDR1 reads SNHLY; CDR2 reads FYNNEI. The V end lost 3 bases, the J end lost 4 bases, and 6 bases lay between the germline ends. This CDR3 comprises 12 residues. The CDR3 DNA is TGTGCCAGCAGTGACAGGGTCTATGGCTACACCTTC. Protein product: CASSDRVYGYTF.

This clone came up a few times. This chain connects TRBV24-1 to TRBJ2-1, with 10 bases aligning to TRBD1. Trimming took 11 bases from V and 5 from J; bases not matched to a gene: 8. This CDR3 spans 14 amino acids. CDR1 and CDR2 (germline): KGHDR, SFDVKD. CDR3 protein: CAISDRGTHNEQFF. The CDR3 region has the DNA TGTGCCATTTCGGACAGGGGGACACACAATGAGCAGTTCTTC.

This clone has just a few counts. The rearrangement links TRBV27 to TRBJ1-5; a weak D match, TRBD1 (5 bases). This CDR3 comprises 15 residues. CDR1 is MNHEY and CDR2 is SMNVEV in the germline V gene (reference sequence). V dropped 3 bases and J dropped 9 bases, with 18 bases sitting between them. The CDR3 bases are TGTGCCAGCAGTTTGGCGGGGACCATAGGAGGGCCCCAGCATTTT. It translates to CASSLAGTIGGPQHF.

This clone was seen a few times. The chain joins TRBV6-5 to TRBJ2-7; TRBD1 agrees at 8 bases. Germline lookup yields CDR1 MNHEY and CDR2 SVGAGI. The CDR3 length is 14 residues. Trimming removed 3 bases from V and 4 bases from J; junction bases left unmatched: 5. CDR3 protein: CASSYPDRAYEQYF. Here the CDR3 DNA reads TGTGCCAGCAGTTATCCGGACAGGGCTTACGAGCAGTACTTC.

V usage is TRBV28 and J usage is TRBJ1-1; D call uncertain. Trimming removed 2 bases from V and 6 bases from J, with 10 bases in between. Germline V gives CDR1 MDHEN, CDR2 SYDVKM. The CDR3 sequence is 13 residues long. CDR3: CASSLTGLSEAFF. In nucleotides, the CDR3 is TGTGCCAGCAGTTTAACCGGGTTGTCTGAAGCTTTCTTT. Supplemented by reference TRBV28 and TRBJ1-1, the full variable domain reads DVKVTQSSRYLVKRTGEKVFLECVQDMDHENMFWYRQDPGLGLRLIYFSYDVKMKEKGDIPEGYSVSREKKERFSLILESASTNQTSMYLCASSLTGLSEAFFGQGTRLTVV.

This clone appeared a few times. This chain links TRBV6-5 with TRBJ2-1, with 7 bases lining up with TRBD2. Per the germline V gene, CDR1 is MNHEY and CDR2 is SVGAGI. This CDR3 has 15 amino acids. Trimming took 10 bases from V and 0 from J; bases not matched to a gene: 9. The CDR3 DNA reads as TGTGCCACCCAGGCCCGCGGGGGCTCCTACAATGAGCAGTTCTTC. It codes for CATQARGGSYNEQFF.

This chain joins TRBV3-1 (or the pseudogene TRBV3-2) and TRBJ2-2; 7 bases line up with TRBD1. Germline trimming cut 4 bases from V and 4 bases from J; bases unmatched to any gene: 6. The CDR3 sequence is 15 residues long. Germline V lookup: CDR1 LGHDT, CDR2 YNNKEL (reference sequence). The CDR3 region has the DNA TGTGCCAGCAGCCTACAGGGGCCAATCACCGGGGAGCTGTTTTTT. This translates into CASSLQGPITGELFF.

The V call is TRBV25-1, the J call TRBJ1-2; possible D gene TRBD1, 6 bases. V gave up 11 bases and J gave up 6 bases, with 25 bases separating them. Germline V gives CDR1 MGHDK, CDR2 SYGVNS. The CDR3 is 15 residues long. The CDR3 sequence: CASAEGQSLLNGYTF. Written as DNA, the CDR3 is TGTGCCTCCGCGGAAGGACAGTCGTTATTGAATGGCTACACCTTC.

This chain links TRBV19 with TRBJ1-3, with D uncertain. In germline, CDR1 is LNHDA, CDR2 SQIVND (reference sequence). V lost 7 bases and J 0 bases, leaving 13 bases between the germline ends. The CDR3 loop spans 15 amino acids. CDR3 nucleotide sequence: TGTGCCAGTATAACTACCGCCTTCTCTGGAAACACCATATATTTT. Translated, it gives CASITTAFSGNTIYF.

This clone was detected only a few times. The chain recombines TRBV6-6 with TRBJ2-7; TRBD2 is a possible D gene (7 bases). Germline V gene data show CDR1 as MNHNY and CDR2 as SVGAGI (reference sequence). V was cut by 4 bases and J by 3 bases, with 16 bases left in between. CDR3 size: 15 residues. CDR3: CASSSGGAGLYEQYF. DNA for the CDR3: TGTGCCAGCAGTTCTGGGGGGGCGGGGCTCTACGAGCAGTACTTC.